The 18 T cell receptor beta chains presented below share a single source sample, sequenced in a study of blood T cell repertoires in COVID-19. Produced via immunoSEQ multiplex PCR; TCRdb's table is partial and in-frame only. The table has about 130,000 clones, more than 70% seen once. The specimen sequenced was peripheral blood. Receptors originate from a man in his fifties or sixties with acute or convalescent COVID-19.

CDR3 bases: TGTGCCTGGAATTCGGGGGGGGAATACGAGCAGTACTTC. Its translation is CAWNSGGEYEQYF. The V call is TRBV30, the J call TRBJ2-7; the match to TRBD2 covers 8 bases. Germline V gene sequence: CDR1 GTSNPN, CDR2 SVGIG (reference sequence). V lost 4 bases to trimming and J lost 4 bases; unmatched junction nucleotides: 6. This CDR3 region has 13 residues.

The chain couples TRBV15 to TRBJ1-4; tentative D call: TRBD1 (6 bases). The CDR3 length is 16 residues. V gave up 3 bases and J gave up 8 bases, with 19 bases separating them. Per germline, CDR1 LNHNV and CDR2 YYDKDF (reference sequence). CDR3 sequence: CATSSPIGGAGEKLFF. The CDR3 bases are TGTGCCACCAGCAGCCCGATCGGGGGGGCGGGGGAAAAACTGTTTTTT.

This sequence joins TRBV6-5 and TRBJ1-3; TRBD1 matches 8 bases. The length of the CDR3 is 14 residues. Germline V lookup: CDR1 MNHEY, CDR2 SVGAGI. V dropped 5 bases and J dropped 6; count of bases not matched to a gene: 6. This CDR3 reads CASSKGQAANTIYF. For the CDR3, the DNA is TGTGCCAGCAGTAAGGGACAGGCGGCAAACACCATATATTTT.

This clone was counted a few times. The V call is TRBV27, the J call TRBJ1-5; no clear D. CDR1 and CDR2 (germline): MNHEY, SMNVEV (reference sequence). The CDR3 runs 13 residues. The V end lost 5 bases, the J end lost 7 bases, and 12 bases lay between the germline ends. CDR3 DNA sequence: TGTGCCAGCAGTCCGGCCGGGTGGCAGCCCCAGCATTTT. Translation gives CASSPAGWQPQHF.

In this sample, this clone turned up a few times. V is TRBV19 and J is TRBJ2-2; 7 bases align to TRBD1. The CDR3 is made up of 15 amino acids. The V gene end was trimmed by 4 bases and the J gene end by 3 bases; junction bases not matched to a gene: 5. Per the germline V gene, CDR1 is LNHDA and CDR2 is SQIVND (reference sequence). The CDR3 coding sequence is TGTGCCAGTAGTAAACAGGGGCGGGACACCGGGGAGCTGTTTTTT. It is translated as CASSKQGRDTGELFF.

This clone was detected a few times. This chain connects TRBV5-1 to TRBJ2-2, with TRBD2 as a possible D gene (6 bases). CDR1 and CDR2 from the germline V gene are SGHRS and YFSETQ. This CDR3 region has 15 residues. V dropped 2 bases and J dropped 0 bases, with 8 bases sitting between them. The CDR3 is CASSLTSSNTGELFF. The CDR3 DNA follows: TGCGCCAGCAGCTTAACTAGCTCGAACACCGGGGAGCTGTTTTTT.

V is TRBV5-1 and J is TRBJ1-4; a possible D gene is TRBD1 (5 bases). There are 13 residues in the CDR3. CDR1 SGHRS and CDR2 YFSETQ come from the germline V gene. V lost 5 bases and J lost 7, with 12 bases in between. The CDR3: CASRSGSGEKLFF. CDR3 DNA sequence: TGCGCCAGCAGATCAGGGTCCGGTGAAAAACTGTTTTTT. Filled out from reference TRBV5-1 and TRBJ1-4, the complete variable domain reads KAGVTQTPRYLIKTRGQQVTLSCSPISGHRSVSWYQQTPGQGLQFLFEYFSETQRNKGNFPGRFSGRQFSNSRSEMNVSTLELGDSALYLCASRSGSGEKLFFGSGTQLSVL.

This chain joins TRBV4-2 and TRBJ2-5, with D maybe TRBD2 (6 bases). The CDR3 sequence is 17 residues long. Germline CDR1 and CDR2: LGHNA and YNFKEQ. V was trimmed by 0 bases and J by 10 bases, leaving 24 bases between them. The CDR3 nucleotides read TGTGCCAGCAGCCAAGATCGGGAGACTAGGTTACGGTTGGACCAGTACTTC. It translates to CASSQDRETRLRLDQYF.

The rearrangement links TRBV19 to TRBJ2-1; D might be TRBD1 (6 bases). The CDR3 contains 13 residues. V shed 4 bases and J shed 8 bases, with 12 bases lying between them. Germline V gives CDR1 LNHDA, CDR2 SQIVND (reference sequence). CDR3 nucleotides: TGTGCCAGTAGTAGGGGGCTCGGGGATGAGCAGTTCTTC. It translates to CASSRGLGDEQFF.

The V and J genes are TRBV4-2 and TRBJ1-1, with 8 bases lining up with TRBD1. CDR1 is LGHNA and CDR2 is YNFKEQ in the germline V gene. Unmatched junction bases numbered 4, after V lost 1 base and J lost 6 bases. This CDR3 is 14 amino acids long. The CDR3 is CASSQVGQEAEAFF. The CDR3 bases are TGTGCCAGCAGCCAAGTGGGACAGGAGGCTGAAGCTTTCTTT.

This rearrangement joins TRBV5-1 to TRBJ1-1; 7 positions match TRBD1. V lost 3 bases, J lost 0 bases, and 8 bases stayed unmatched. The length of the CDR3 is 16 residues. Looked up from germline, CDR1 is SGHRS and CDR2 is YFSETQ. The CDR3 DNA follows: TGCGCCAGCAGCTCCCGGGACAGCTTCATGAACACTGAAGCTTTCTTT. It translates to CASSSRDSFMNTEAFF.

The chain recombines TRBV19 with TRBJ2-2, with 12 nucleotides matching TRBD1. V trimming: 4 bases; J trimming: 4 bases; junction bases outside the gene matches: 1. The CDR3 length is 15 residues. Germline V lookup: CDR1 LNHDA, CDR2 SQIVND (reference sequence). CDR3 sequence: CASSRGQGATGELFF. In DNA, the CDR3 is TGTGCCAGTAGTAGGGGACAGGGGGCCACCGGGGAGCTGTTTTTT.

The CDR3 protein is CASSQSGTVIYEQYF. CDR3 DNA sequence: TGCGCCAGCAGTCAATCGGGGACAGTGATCTACGAGCAGTACTTC. The chain recombines TRBV23-1 with TRBJ2-7, with 7 positions matching TRBD1. TRBV23-1 is assigned to the ORF class and has an uncertain function. Trimming at V came to 0 bases and at J to 3 bases, leaving 5 bases not matched to a gene. This CDR3 comprises 15 residues.

The chain has TRBV5-1 and TRBJ1-4, with D perhaps matching TRBD1 (5 bases). The CDR3 runs 15 residues. V lost 5 bases and J lost 3, with 14 bases in between. Germline lookup yields CDR1 SGHRS and CDR2 YFSETQ. CDR3 in amino acids: CASSPAGYPNEKLFF. CDR3 sequence (DNA): TGCGCCAGCAGTCCCGCAGGGTACCCTAATGAAAAACTGTTTTTT.

The chain is built from TRBV18 and TRBJ2-5; the match to TRBD2 covers 7 bases. Germline V gene lookup returns CDR1 KGHSH and CDR2 LQKENI. This CDR3 is built from 13 residues. Trimming at V came to 3 bases and at J to 2 bases, leaving 0 bases not matched to a gene. CDR3 loop: CASSPGGQETQYF. The CDR3 DNA sequence: TGTGCCAGCTCACCGGGGGGGCAAGAGACCCAGTACTTC.

The chain is built from TRBV6-6 and TRBJ2-1; D may be TRBD1 (6 bases). The CDR3 covers 14 residues. CDR1 is MNHNY, CDR2 SVGAGI, per germline (reference sequence). Trimming stripped 6 bases from V and 5 bases from J, with 14 bases between. CDR3: CASSDRDTNNEQFF. The CDR3 coding sequence is TGTGCCAGCAGCGACCGGGACACTAACAATGAGCAGTTCTTC.

This chain uses TRBV20-1 with TRBJ1-4; D is perhaps TRBD1 (6 bases). Per germline, CDR1 DFQATT and CDR2 SNEGSKA (reference sequence). The CDR3 runs 13 residues. V lost 3 bases and J lost 8, with 13 bases in between. CDR3 DNA: TGCAGTGCTAGTCCAGGGGCCCGGGAAAAACTGTTTTTT. Amino acids: CSASPGAREKLFF.

The chain recombines TRBV6-2 or TRBV6-3 with TRBJ2-7; D ambiguous. Germline V CDR1 and CDR2: MNHEY, SVGEGT. This CDR3 is 12 amino acids long. Trimming took off 6 bases at V and 2 bases at J, with 8 bases between the two ends. CDR3 sequence reads: CASSPTTYEQYF. Here the CDR3 DNA reads TGTGCCAGCAGCCCCACAACCTACGAGCAGTACTTC.